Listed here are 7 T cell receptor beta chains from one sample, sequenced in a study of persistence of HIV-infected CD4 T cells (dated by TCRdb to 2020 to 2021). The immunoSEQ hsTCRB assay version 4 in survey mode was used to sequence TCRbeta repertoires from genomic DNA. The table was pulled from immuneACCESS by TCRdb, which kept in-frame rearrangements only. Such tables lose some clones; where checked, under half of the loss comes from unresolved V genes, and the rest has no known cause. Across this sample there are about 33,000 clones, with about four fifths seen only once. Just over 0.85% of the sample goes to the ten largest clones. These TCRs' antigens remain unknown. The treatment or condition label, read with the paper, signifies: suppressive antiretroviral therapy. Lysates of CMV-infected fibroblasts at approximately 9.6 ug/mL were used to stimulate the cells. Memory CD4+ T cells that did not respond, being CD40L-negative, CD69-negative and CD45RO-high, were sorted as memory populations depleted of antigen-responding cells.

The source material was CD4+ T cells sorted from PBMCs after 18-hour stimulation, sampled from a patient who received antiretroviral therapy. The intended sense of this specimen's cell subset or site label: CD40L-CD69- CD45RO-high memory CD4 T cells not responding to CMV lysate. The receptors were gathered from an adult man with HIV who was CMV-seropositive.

CDR3 in DNA: TGCAGTGCTAGTGTCGGGGCAGCTGGCTACACCTTC. It encodes CSASVGAAGYTF. The rearrangement uses TRBV20-1 and TRBJ1-2, with TRBD1 as a possible D gene (5 bases). The CDR3 is 12 residues long. Trimming stripped 3 bases from V and 7 bases from J, with 12 bases between. Looked up from germline, CDR1 is DFQATT and CDR2 is SNEGSKA (reference sequence).

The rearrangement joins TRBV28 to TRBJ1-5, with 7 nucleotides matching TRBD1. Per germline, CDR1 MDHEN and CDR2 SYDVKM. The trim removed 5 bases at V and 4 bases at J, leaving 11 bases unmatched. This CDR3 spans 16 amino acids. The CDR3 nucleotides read TGTGCCAGCAGTCCCGGTCAGGGGGTAGGGAATCAGCCCCAGCATTTT. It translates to CASSPGQGVGNQPQHF. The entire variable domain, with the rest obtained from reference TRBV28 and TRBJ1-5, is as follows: DVKVTQSSRYLVKRTGEKVFLECVQDMDHENMFWYRQDPGLGLRLIYFSYDVKMKEKGDIPEGYSVSREKKERFSLILESASTNQTSMYLCASSPGQGVGNQPQHFGDGTRLSIL.

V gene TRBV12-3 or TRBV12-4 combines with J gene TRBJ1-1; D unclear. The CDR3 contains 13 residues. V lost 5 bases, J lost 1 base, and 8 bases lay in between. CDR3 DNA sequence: TGTGCCAGCAGTCTTTGGGGGAACACTGAAGCTTTCTTT. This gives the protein CASSLWGNTEAFF.

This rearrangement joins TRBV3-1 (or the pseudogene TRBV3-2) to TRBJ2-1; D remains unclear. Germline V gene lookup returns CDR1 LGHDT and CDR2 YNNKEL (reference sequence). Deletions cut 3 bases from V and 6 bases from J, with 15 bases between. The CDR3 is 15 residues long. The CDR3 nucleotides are TGTGCCAGCAGCCATACTCGATCGTGGTTCAATGAGCAGTTCTTC. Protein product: CASSHTRSWFNEQFF.

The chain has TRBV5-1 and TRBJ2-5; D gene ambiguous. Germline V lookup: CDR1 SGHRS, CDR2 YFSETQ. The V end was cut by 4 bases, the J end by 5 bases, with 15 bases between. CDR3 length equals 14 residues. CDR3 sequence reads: CASSPDIARETQYF. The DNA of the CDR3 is TGCGCCAGCAGCCCAGATATAGCCAGGGAGACCCAGTACTTC. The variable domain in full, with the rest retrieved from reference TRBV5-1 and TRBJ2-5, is KAGVTQTPRYLIKTRGQQVTLSCSPISGHRSVSWYQQTPGQGLQFLFEYFSETQRNKGNFPGRFSGRQFSNSRSEMNVSTLELGDSALYLCASSPDIARETQYFGPGTRLLVL.

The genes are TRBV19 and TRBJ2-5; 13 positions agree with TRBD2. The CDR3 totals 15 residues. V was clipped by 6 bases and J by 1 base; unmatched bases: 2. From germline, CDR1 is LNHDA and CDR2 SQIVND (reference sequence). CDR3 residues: CASRTSGGTQETQYF. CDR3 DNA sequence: TGTGCCAGTAGGACTAGCGGGGGGACCCAAGAGACCCAGTACTTC. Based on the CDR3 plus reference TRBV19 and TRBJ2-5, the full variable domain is DGGITQSPKYLFRKEGQNVTLSCEQNLNHDAMYWYRQDPGQGLRLIYYSQIVNDFQKGDIAEGYSVSREKKESFPLTVTSAQKNPTAFYLCASRTSGGTQETQYFGPGTRLLVL.

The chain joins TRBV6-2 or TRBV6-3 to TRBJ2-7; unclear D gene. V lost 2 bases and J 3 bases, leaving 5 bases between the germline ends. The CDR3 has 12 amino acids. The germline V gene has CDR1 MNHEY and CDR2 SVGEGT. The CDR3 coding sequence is TGTGCCAGCAGTTACGAAGTCTACGAGCAGTACTTC. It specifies CASSYEVYEQYF.